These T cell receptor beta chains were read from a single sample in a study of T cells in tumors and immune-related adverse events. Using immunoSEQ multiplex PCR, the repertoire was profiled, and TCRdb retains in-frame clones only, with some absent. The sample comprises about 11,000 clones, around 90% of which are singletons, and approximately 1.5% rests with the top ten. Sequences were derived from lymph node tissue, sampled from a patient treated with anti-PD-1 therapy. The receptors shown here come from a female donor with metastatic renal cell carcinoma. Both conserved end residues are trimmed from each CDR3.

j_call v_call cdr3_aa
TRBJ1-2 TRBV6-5 ASTPDGYGYT
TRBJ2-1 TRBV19 ASRNTGTGGNEQF
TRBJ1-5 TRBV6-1 ASSFDRNSNQPQH
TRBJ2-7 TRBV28 ASRWTGRGYEQY
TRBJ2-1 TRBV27 ASRRDRATNEQF
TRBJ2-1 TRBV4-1 ASSQLAGWYNEQF
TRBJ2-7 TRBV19 ASTKDSSYEQY
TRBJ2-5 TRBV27 ASSFRGGPYEKY
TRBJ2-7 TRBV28 ASRGQGSSYEQY
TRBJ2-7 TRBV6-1 ASRVAYHEQY
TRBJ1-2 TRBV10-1 ASSASGQNYGYT
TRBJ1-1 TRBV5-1 ASSLRTDGAEAF
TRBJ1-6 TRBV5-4 ASSWDRDNSPLH